This paragraph covers one T cell receptor beta chain sequence. Assay: immunoSEQ multiplex PCR; the TCRdb copy retains only in-frame clones and omits some. Found here are some 100,000 clones, 94% of them singletons; the top ten hold about 0.9%. The entry originates in a study of T cell changes during pregnancy in multiple sclerosis. V was pared by 6 bases and J by 4 bases, with 7 bases of the junction left unmatched. CDR3 length: 14 residues. Germline V gene sequence: CDR1 SQVTM, CDR2 ANQGSEA. The TCR sequence derives from a female donor with multiple sclerosis, enrolled in a pregnancy study. This chain joins TRBV29-1 and TRBJ2-7; 12 bases align to TRBD1. Sequenced here: peripheral blood, sampled before pregnancy. The CDR3 loop reads CSVLGQGAGYEQYF. CDR3 sequence (DNA): TGCAGCGTCCTGGGACAGGGGGCTGGTTACGAGCAGTACTTC.